These T cell receptor beta chains were read from a single sample in a study of control samples from healthy donors and cancer patients. Repertoires were generated with immunoSEQ multiplex PCR, while TCRdb's copy carries only in-frame clones and drops some. The profile shows 120,000 to 150,000 clones, 85% to 95% of them singletons. Sequencing input: blood. Every receptor here comes from a man in his forties in good health. CDR3s include the opening cysteine and the closing phenylalanine or tryptophan. Each record gives: V gene, D gene, J gene, clone size, CDR3 protein, CDR3 DNA. The D gene is left open where the match is weak. Not every row has a clone size; where given, it reads once, few, many or a size class.

V gene: TRBV24-1; D gene: TRBD1; J gene: TRBJ2-3; clone size: once; CDR3 protein: CATSDSLDRLHTDTQYF; CDR3 DNA: TGTGCCACCAGTGATTCCCTGGACAGGCTCCACACAGATACGCAGTATTTT
V gene: TRBV5-5; D gene: .; J gene: TRBJ2-5; clone size: .; CDR3 protein: CASSFREETQYF; CDR3 DNA: TGTGCCAGCAGCTTCAGGGAAGAGACCCAGTACTTC
V gene: TRBV2; D gene: .; J gene: TRBJ1-6; clone size: once; CDR3 protein: CASSLLETGNSPLHF; CDR3 DNA: TGTGCCAGCAGTCTTCTTGAGACTGGGAATTCACCCCTCCACTTT
V gene: TRBV27; D gene: TRBD1; J gene: TRBJ1-1; clone size: .; CDR3 protein: CASSYRDRGRKGTEAFF; CDR3 DNA: TGTGCCAGCAGTTACCGGGACAGGGGGCGAAAGGGCACTGAAGCTTTCTTT
V gene: TRBV6-5; D gene: TRBD1; J gene: TRBJ1-2; clone size: .; CDR3 protein: CASSFDRVGGYTF; CDR3 DNA: TGTGCCAGCAGTTTTGACAGGGTAGGCGGCTACACCTTC
V gene: TRBV2; D gene: .; J gene: TRBJ1-5; clone size: .; CDR3 protein: CASSSERANQPQHF; CDR3 DNA: TGTGCCAGCAGTTCCGAGAGGGCCAATCAGCCCCAGCATTTT
V gene: TRBV10-3; D gene: .; J gene: TRBJ1-4; clone size: .; CDR3 protein: CAISDRGLGNEKLFF; CDR3 DNA: TGTGCCATCAGTGATAGGGGATTGGGTAATGAAAAACTGTTTTTT
V gene: TRBV27; D gene: .; J gene: TRBJ2-5; clone size: .; CDR3 protein: CASSLGETQYF; CDR3 DNA: TGTGCCAGCAGTTTGGGAGAGACCCAGTACTTC
V gene: TRBV3-1/TRBV3-2; D gene: .; J gene: TRBJ2-1; clone size: .; CDR3 protein: CASTGGPSYNEQFF; CDR3 DNA: TGTGCCTCCACCGGAGGGCCCTCCTACAATGAGCAGTTCTTC
V gene: TRBV7-9; D gene: .; J gene: TRBJ2-7; clone size: once; CDR3 protein: CASSIGTTDFGEQYF; CDR3 DNA: TGTGCCAGCAGCATCGGGACCACCGACTTCGGAGAGCAGTACTTC
V gene: TRBV7-2; D gene: TRBD1; J gene: TRBJ2-7; clone size: .; CDR3 protein: CASSLTGQGNEQYF; CDR3 DNA: TGTGCCAGCAGCTTAACGGGACAGGGAAACGAGCAGTACTTC
V gene: TRBV6-5; D gene: TRBD1; J gene: TRBJ1-5; clone size: .; CDR3 protein: CASSLGQGGQPQHF; CDR3 DNA: TGTGCCAGCAGTTTGGGACAGGGAGGTCAGCCCCAGCATTTT
V gene: TRBV7-3; D gene: .; J gene: TRBJ1-1; clone size: .; CDR3 protein: CASSLRSGMDTEAFF; CDR3 DNA: TGTGCCAGCAGCTTAAGGTCAGGGATGGACACTGAAGCTTTCTTT
V gene: TRBV2; D gene: .; J gene: TRBJ2-3; clone size: .; CDR3 protein: CARTGTLTDTQYF; CDR3 DNA: TGTGCCAGAACCGGGACACTTACAGATACGCAGTATTTT
V gene: TRBV9; D gene: TRBD1; J gene: TRBJ1-2; clone size: .; CDR3 protein: CASSPWTGGNNYGYTF; CDR3 DNA: TGTGCCAGCAGCCCTTGGACAGGGGGCAATAACTATGGCTACACCTTC
V gene: TRBV5-4; D gene: TRBD1; J gene: TRBJ2-2; clone size: .; CDR3 protein: CASSSPGQGAAGELFF; CDR3 DNA: TGTGCCAGCAGCTCCCCGGGACAGGGTGCGGCCGGGGAGCTGTTTTTT
V gene: TRBV5-1; D gene: .; J gene: TRBJ1-5; clone size: .; CDR3 protein: CASSLGGAKQPQHF; CDR3 DNA: TGCGCCAGCAGCTTGGGGGGGGCTAAACAGCCCCAGCATTTT
V gene: TRBV25-1; D gene: .; J gene: TRBJ2-5; clone size: .; CDR3 protein: CASSEMVRSQETQYF; CDR3 DNA: TGTGCCAGCAGTGAAATGGTGAGGTCCCAAGAGACCCAGTACTTC
V gene: TRBV28; D gene: TRBD1; J gene: TRBJ2-7; clone size: .; CDR3 protein: CASTRGPPLYEQYF; CDR3 DNA: TGTGCCAGCACTAGGGGGCCCCCCCTCTACGAGCAGTACTTC
V gene: TRBV27; D gene: TRBD1; J gene: TRBJ1-5; clone size: .; CDR3 protein: CASSAGTGGLISNQPQHF; CDR3 DNA: TGTGCCAGCAGTGCCGGGACAGGGGGCCTTATTAGCAATCAGCCCCAGCATTTT
V gene: TRBV9; D gene: .; J gene: TRBJ2-3; clone size: .; CDR3 protein: CASSAFSGSSTDTQYF; CDR3 DNA: TGTGCCAGCAGCGCCTTTTCCGGCTCGAGCACAGATACGCAGTATTTT
V gene: TRBV6-5; D gene: .; J gene: TRBJ2-3; clone size: .; CDR3 protein: CASSNWDRANTQYF; CDR3 DNA: TGTGCCAGCAGTAACTGGGACCGGGCAAATACGCAGTATTTT
V gene: TRBV11-2; D gene: TRBD1; J gene: TRBJ2-2; clone size: .; CDR3 protein: CASSFGQGRAEELFF; CDR3 DNA: TGTGCCAGCAGCTTTGGACAGGGTAGGGCCGAGGAGCTGTTTTTT
V gene: TRBV15; D gene: .; J gene: TRBJ1-4; clone size: .; CDR3 protein: CATSRVGSPNEKLFF; CDR3 DNA: TGTGCCACCAGCAGAGTGGGATCACCTAATGAAAAACTGTTTTTT
V gene: TRBV7-8; D gene: .; J gene: TRBJ1-3; clone size: .; CDR3 protein: CASSLRGSERNTIYF; CDR3 DNA: TGTGCCAGCAGCTTACGCGGGTCGGAGAGAAACACCATATATTTT
V gene: TRBV15; D gene: .; J gene: TRBJ2-5; clone size: .; CDR3 protein: CAARGGSQETQYF; CDR3 DNA: TGTGCCGCCCGAGGGGGTTCCCAAGAGACCCAGTACTTC
V gene: TRBV10-1; D gene: .; J gene: TRBJ2-2; clone size: .; CDR3 protein: CASSEQGAGELFF; CDR3 DNA: TGCGCCAGCAGTGAACAGGGCGCCGGGGAGCTGTTTTTT
V gene: TRBV7-7; D gene: .; J gene: TRBJ1-1; clone size: .; CDR3 protein: CASSAELNTEAFF; CDR3 DNA: TGTGCTAGCAGCGCCGAACTGAACACTGAAGCTTTCTTT
V gene: TRBV4-3; D gene: .; J gene: TRBJ2-1; clone size: .; CDR3 protein: CASSQDWAGFLYNEQFF; CDR3 DNA: TGCGCCAGCAGCCAAGATTGGGCGGGGTTCTTATACAATGAGCAGTTCTTC
V gene: TRBV9; D gene: .; J gene: TRBJ1-2; clone size: .; CDR3 protein: CASSVGGIGYTF; CDR3 DNA: TGTGCCAGCAGCGTAGGCGGGATTGGCTACACCTTC
V gene: TRBV6-1; D gene: TRBD1; J gene: TRBJ1-4; clone size: .; CDR3 protein: CASSGDRFATNEKLFF; CDR3 DNA: TGTGCCAGCAGTGGGGACAGATTTGCAACTAATGAAAAACTGTTTTTT
V gene: TRBV27; D gene: .; J gene: TRBJ2-7; clone size: .; CDR3 protein: CASSLDGTLYEQYF; CDR3 DNA: TGTGCCAGCAGTTTAGACGGGACACTCTACGAGCAGTACTTC
V gene: TRBV9; D gene: .; J gene: TRBJ1-6; clone size: .; CDR3 protein: CASSVEGGVSSPLHF; CDR3 DNA: TGTGCCAGCAGCGTAGAGGGGGGGGTTAGTTCACCCCTCCACTTT
V gene: TRBV7-8; D gene: TRBD1; J gene: TRBJ2-7; clone size: once; CDR3 protein: CASSLDRGWSEQYF; CDR3 DNA: TGTGCCAGCAGCTTAGACAGGGGGTGGAGCGAGCAGTACTTC
V gene: TRBV7-2; D gene: .; J gene: TRBJ2-6; clone size: .; CDR3 protein: CASSLLLMGSGANVLTF; CDR3 DNA: TGTGCCAGCAGCCTCCTCTTGATGGGGTCTGGGGCCAACGTCCTGACTTTC
V gene: TRBV7-9; D gene: .; J gene: TRBJ1-1; clone size: .; CDR3 protein: CASSLGGTNTEAFF; CDR3 DNA: TGTGCCAGCAGCTTAGGTGGAACGAACACTGAAGCTTTCTTT
V gene: TRBV18; D gene: TRBD1; J gene: TRBJ1-2; clone size: .; CDR3 protein: CASSPSGTGNYGYTF; CDR3 DNA: TGTGCCAGCTCACCGTCCGGGACAGGAAACTATGGCTACACCTTC
V gene: TRBV18; D gene: .; J gene: TRBJ1-1; clone size: .; CDR3 protein: CASSPRNQVDTEAFF; CDR3 DNA: TGTGCCAGCTCACCCCGAAATCAGGTAGACACTGAAGCTTTCTTT
V gene: TRBV4-2; D gene: .; J gene: TRBJ2-3; clone size: .; CDR3 protein: CASSQEDPFQSTDTQYF; CDR3 DNA: TGTGCCAGCAGCCAAGAGGACCCTTTCCAGAGCACAGATACGCAGTATTTT
V gene: TRBV3-1/TRBV3-2; D gene: .; J gene: TRBJ2-1; clone size: .; CDR3 protein: CASSQVRPGAGRGYNEQFF; CDR3 DNA: TGTGCCAGCAGCCAAGTTCGGCCAGGGGCCGGACGAGGGTACAATGAGCAGTTCTTC
V gene: TRBV5-4; D gene: TRBD1; J gene: TRBJ2-2; clone size: .; CDR3 protein: CAFRGRTGELFF; CDR3 DNA: TGTGCCTTCAGGGGGCGGACCGGGGAGCTGTTTTTT
V gene: TRBV5-1; D gene: .; J gene: TRBJ2-5; clone size: .; CDR3 protein: CASSLGAGSRIQETQYF; CDR3 DNA: TGCGCCAGCAGCTTGGGGGCGGGCAGCCGAATTCAAGAGACCCAGTACTTC
V gene: TRBV29-1; D gene: .; J gene: TRBJ2-1; clone size: .; CDR3 protein: CSGSPTSNEQFF; CDR3 DNA: TGCAGCGGTTCCCCCACCTCCAATGAGCAGTTCTTC
V gene: TRBV6-2/TRBV6-3; D gene: TRBD1; J gene: TRBJ2-7; clone size: .; CDR3 protein: CASRRGTVGEQYF; CDR3 DNA: TGTGCCAGCCGCCGTGGGACAGTGGGCGAGCAGTACTTC
V gene: TRBV5-1; D gene: .; J gene: TRBJ2-3; clone size: .; CDR3 protein: CASSPRMSTDTQYF; CDR3 DNA: TGCGCCAGCAGCCCCAGGATGAGCACAGATACGCAGTATTTT
V gene: TRBV9; D gene: TRBD2; J gene: TRBJ2-1; clone size: .; CDR3 protein: CASSVGVTSGRDNEQFF; CDR3 DNA: TGTGCCAGCAGCGTAGGGGTGACTAGCGGGAGGGACAATGAGCAGTTCTTC